The present entry profiles one T cell receptor (beta chain) with its context. Its specificity is not known. Sequencing used immunoSEQ multiplex PCR; TCRdb keeps in-frame clones, though not all of them. The table includes about 28,000 clones, about 80% detected once. This specimen comes from a study of T cells in localized non-small cell lung cancer. Findings and limits, study-wide: Uninvolved adjacent lung had more T cell clonality than any other tissue, topping tumor. Prolonged overall survival went with higher T cell density in the blood.

The origin of this receptor is a man aged 40 to 75 with stage III lung adenocarcinoma. Sequenced here: peripheral blood mononuclear cells, sampled before any cancer treatment.

This CDR3 is CAISESREEGYTF. The CDR3 region has the DNA TGTGCCATCAGTGAGTCGAGGGAGGAGGGCTACACCTTC. The V and J genes are TRBV10-3 and TRBJ1-2; D is undetermined. Germline V gene data show CDR1 as ENHRY and CDR2 as SYGVKD. The CDR3 has 13 residues. The V gene lost 0 bases and the J gene lost 8 bases, with 10 bases spanning the gap.